Listed below are T cell receptor beta chains from one sample, sequenced in a study of blood T cell repertoires in COVID-19. Only in-frame clones appear in the TCRdb table, and some are missing; sequencing was by immunoSEQ multiplex PCR. Of 170,000 or so clones listed, more than 70% were seen once; the top ten hold roughly 7%. The specimen was peripheral blood. The receptors were sampled from a man between 45 and 60 years old with active or convalescent COVID-19. The CDR3 runs from the conserved cysteine through the conserved F or W. The order of the fields is clone size, J gene, V gene, D gene, CDR3 DNA, CDR3 protein. The D gene is left open where the match is weak. Clone size is given for some rows only: seen once, a few or many times, or a class if the clone is expanded.

>.|TRBJ1-5|TRBV30|TRBD1
TGTGCCTGGCAGACAGGGACTCATAGCAATCAGCCCCAGCATTTT
CAWQTGTHSNQPQHF
>few|TRBJ2-3|TRBV5-1|.
TGCGCCAGCAGCTTAGCGGTCAGCACAGATACGCAGTATTTT
CASSLAVSTDTQYF
>.|TRBJ2-7|TRBV4-2|.
TGTGCCAGCAGCCTTGCCGGGGTGGCAATATCGGAGGAGCAGTACTTC
CASSLAGVAISEEQYF
>.|TRBJ1-6|TRBV5-5|TRBD1
TGTGCCAGCAGCTCCACCGGGACAGGGGGTTCCCTCCACTTT
CASSSTGTGGSLHF
>.|TRBJ2-1|TRBV13|TRBD2
TGTGCCAGCAGCTTAAAGCGGGGGACTTTCTCCTACAATGAGCAGTTCTTC
CASSLKRGTFSYNEQFF
>.|TRBJ1-4|TRBV18|.
TGTGCCAGCTCACCAGCGGCAGGGTGGGTTCGGCAAACTAATGAAAAACTGTTTTTT
CASSPAAGWVRQTNEKLFF
>few|TRBJ2-3|TRBV28|TRBD2
TGTGCCAAAATCCCCCAGGGACTAGCGTTAATCCCACTCACAGATACGCAGTATTTT
CAKIPQGLALIPLTDTQYF
>.|TRBJ2-7|TRBV15|TRBD1
TGTGCCACCAGCAGGGACCGACAGGGCCCCCACGAGCAGTACTTC
CATSRDRQGPHEQYF
>.|TRBJ2-3|TRBV30|TRBD2
TGTGCCCTTGGGACTAGCGGGAGTGTAGCAGATACGCAGTATTTT
CALGTSGSVADTQYF
>.|TRBJ1-1|TRBV5-1|TRBD1
TGCGCCAGCAGCCAAACCCGACAGGGACCCAATGCTGAAGCTTTCTTT
CASSQTRQGPNAEAFF
>once|TRBJ2-5|TRBV2|TRBD2
TGTGCCAGCAGTATCTCGACTAGCGGGGGAGGAGAGACCCAGTACTTC
CASSISTSGGGETQYF
>.|TRBJ2-7|TRBV2|.
TGTGCCAGCAGCAACAGGTACGAGCAGTACTTC
CASSNRYEQYF
>.|TRBJ2-2|TRBV11-2|.
TGTGCCAGCAGCTTTGTCGGCGGGGTACGCACCGGGGAGCTGTTTTTT
CASSFVGGVRTGELFF
>.|TRBJ2-1|TRBV9|TRBD2
TGTGCCAGCAGCGTGACTAGCGGGAGACTCAATGAGCAGTTCTTC
CASSVTSGRLNEQFF
>.|TRBJ2-7|TRBV7-2|TRBD1
TGTGCCAGCAGCTTATTGTCAGGGGGCACCTATTACGAGCAGTACTTC
CASSLLSGGTYYEQYF
>.|TRBJ2-1|TRBV4-3|TRBD2
TGCGCCAGCAGCCAAGAAAGGGCTAGCGGGTATAATGAGCAGTTCTTC
CASSQERASGYNEQFF
>.|TRBJ2-1|TRBV7-2|.
TGTGCCAGCAGCTTGGACCCCGGGACACGGATCTCGCAGTTCTTC
CASSLDPGTRISQFF
>.|TRBJ1-4|TRBV7-8|TRBD1
TGTGCCAGCAGCTTATGGGGACAGGGAACTAATGAAAAACTGTTTTTT
CASSLWGQGTNEKLFF
>.|TRBJ2-3|TRBV30|TRBD2
TGTGCCTGGAGGGTGGGGGGGATACCTATCACAGATACGCAGTATTTT
CAWRVGGIPITDTQYF
>few|TRBJ2-1|TRBV6-6|.
TGTGCCAGCAGTTACTCGACACTAGTTAACAATGAGCAGTTCTTC
CASSYSTLVNNEQFF
>.|TRBJ1-1|TRBV18|TRBD1
TGTGCCAGCTCACCACAGAAGACCGGGACAGGGGACACTGAAGCTTTCTTT
CASSPQKTGTGDTEAFF
>.|TRBJ2-1|TRBV19|TRBD2
TGTGCCAGTTCCCGACTAGCGGGAGATCGGCAGTTCTTC
CASSRLAGDRQFF
>once|TRBJ2-5|TRBV18|TRBD1
TGTGCCAGCTCACCACCGGGACAGGGTCAGACCCAGTACTTC
CASSPPGQGQTQYF
>.|TRBJ2-2|TRBV5-4|.
TGTGCCAGCAGCCTGGACTGGGCGAGCACCGGGGAGCTGTTTTTT
CASSLDWASTGELFF
>once|TRBJ2-7|TRBV2|TRBD1
TGTGCCAGCAGTCTATTCCGCAGGGGGCGTTACGAGCAGTACTTC
CASSLFRRGRYEQYF
>.|TRBJ1-5|TRBV5-1|.
TGCGCCAGCAGCTTAGACAGAAATAGCAATCAGCCCCAGCATTTT
CASSLDRNSNQPQHF
>.|TRBJ1-3|TRBV4-3|.
TGCGCCAGCAGCCAAGTAAGGGGGGGCAGCCGCTCTGGAAACACCATATATTTT
CASSQVRGGSRSGNTIYF
>.|TRBJ1-5|TRBV11-2|TRBD1
TGTGCCAGCAGCCAACTTGCCGGGACAGGGGTGCAGCCCCAGCATTTT
CASSQLAGTGVQPQHF